The entry below describes one TCR beta chain. The repertoire was sequenced with immunoSEQ multiplex PCR; TCRdb's copy has only in-frame clones and lacks some. The sample lists around 2,000,000 clones; 90% to 95% were seen once. These data come from a study of shared clonotypes between healthy human individuals. The wider study: Aged 18 to 49, the donors were a couple of women and a few men.

Germline CDR1 and CDR2: SGHRS and YFSETQ. V was clipped by 3 bases and J by 4 bases, with 14 bases between them. This CDR3 has 14 amino acids. This clonotype was obtained from a man aged 18-30 years in good health. Source material: naive CD4+ T cells sorted from blood. Noted subset: CD45RA+ positively selected. The V and J genes are TRBV5-1 and TRBJ2-7, with D tentatively TRBD1 or TRBD2 (5 bases each). The CDR3 reads CASSYTGPGYEQYF. The CDR3 coding sequence is TGCGCCAGCAGCTACACAGGCCCGGGATACGAGCAGTACTTC.